The 9 T cell receptor beta chains reported below all come from one sample, sequenced in a study of identifying expanded T cells in peripheral blood (dated by TCRdb to between 2017 and 2020). The method behind the library was the immunoSEQ multiplex PCR assay. What TCRdb holds here is the immuneACCESS table cut down to in-frame rearrangements. Part of the clones is not present; checked against another copy, under half of the missing clones reflect an unresolved V gene, and the others are unexplained. The sample table shows about 78,000 clones, and more than 75% are seen once. The ten top clones hold 15% to 20% of the sample. Sequencing was done on a sample of blood. The receptors were gathered from a person aged 18-70 years in good health.

The J gene is TRBJ2-3, the V gene TRBV27, with D hard to call. CDR1 and CDR2 (germline): MNHEY, SMNVEV (reference sequence). This CDR3 is 14 amino acids long. V was pared by 4 bases and J by 5 bases, with 13 bases between. The CDR3 nucleotides read TGTGCCAGCAGTTCTTTTCCGGTGGGAGATACGCAGTATTTT. This encodes CASSSFPVGDTQYF.

This clone was counted once. The rearrangement uses TRBV29-1 and TRBJ1-3; possibly TRBD1 for D (6 bases). The V gene's germline CDR1 is SQVTM and CDR2 ANQGSEA. There are 16 residues in the CDR3. Trimming removed 7 bases from V and 0 bases from J, with 19 bases in between. The CDR3 DNA sequence: TGCAGCGCCCGGATACAGGGAAGTAGCTCTGGAAACACCATATATTTT. The encoded protein is CSARIQGSSSGNTIYF.

The genes are TRBV2 and TRBJ2-5; 9 bases are shared with TRBD2. This CDR3 has 15 residues. Germline trimming cut 1 base from V and 5 bases from J; bases unmatched to any gene: 5. CDR1 and CDR2 from the germline V gene are SNHLY and FYNNEI. In nucleotides, the CDR3 is TGTGCCAGCAGTGAAGGGCGGGGGGGCATGGAGACCCAGTACTTC. This gives the protein CASSEGRGGMETQYF.

This chain uses TRBV7-2 with TRBJ2-3; D gene unclear. CDR1 SGHTA and CDR2 FQGNSA come from the germline V gene. The CDR3 runs to 13 residues. Trimming took off 6 bases at V and 4 bases at J, with 11 bases between the two ends. DNA for the CDR3: TGTGCCAGCAGACGGGTATACGCAGATACGCAGTATTTT. Encoded protein: CASRRVYADTQYF.

The chain carries TRBV4-3 and TRBJ2-7; D gene uncertain. The V gene's germline CDR1 is LGHNA and CDR2 YSLEER. The CDR3 is 13 residues long. Trimming cost V 3 bases and J 3 bases, with 9 bases left between them. The CDR3 spells CASSQGIGYEQYF. In DNA form, the CDR3 reads TGCGCCAGCAGCCAGGGGATCGGCTACGAGCAGTACTTC.

This chain connects TRBV7-2 to TRBJ2-5; D may be TRBD2 (7 bases). Germline loops: CDR1 SGHTA, CDR2 FQGNSA. V was shortened by 7 bases and J by 4 bases, with 25 bases between the two germline ends. The CDR3 is 17 amino acids. Here the CDR3 DNA reads TGTGCCAGCAACACAGGCGGGGGTTGGGGGGCAACAGAGACCCAGTACTTC. This sequence encodes CASNTGGGWGATETQYF.

The V call is TRBV27, the J call TRBJ1-6, with unresolved D. Deletions cut 0 bases from V and 6 bases from J, with 9 bases between. In germline, CDR1 is MNHEY, CDR2 SMNVEV (reference sequence). CDR3 length: 15 amino acids. The CDR3 is CASSLSTTANSPLHF. In DNA, the CDR3 is TGTGCCAGCAGTTTATCTACAACAGCTAATTCACCCCTCCACTTT.

For the CDR3, the DNA is TGTGCCAGCACCGACGGGGTGGAAGAGACCCAGTACTTC. It translates to CASTDGVEETQYF. The chain uses TRBV5-4 and TRBJ2-5, with D maybe TRBD2 (5 bases). The V and J ends lost 6 bases and 3 bases respectively, with 12 bases between them. CDR1 is SGHNT and CDR2 is YYREEE in the germline V gene (reference sequence). The CDR3 covers 13 residues.

The chain combines TRBV4-3 with TRBJ2-7; D gene unclear. The length of the CDR3 is 12 residues. CDR1 LGHNA and CDR2 YSLEER come from the germline V gene. V was shortened by 0 bases and J by 12 bases, with 12 bases between the two germline ends. CDR3 residues: CASSQDQVLLYF. CDR3 bases: TGCGCCAGCAGCCAAGACCAAGTCCTATTGTACTTC.